This T cell receptor (beta chain) was observed in a study of follicular helper T cells after annual influenza vaccination. Notes on the study in general: ICOS-CD38- cTfh most often held earlier Day 7 ICOS+CD38+ clones.

Time point here: 2014-2015 season, pre-vaccination. Excluded were substance abuse, HIV/AIDS, active cancer, immunomodulatory drugs and active illness. TCRdb keeps only in-frame clones here, not all; method: immunoSEQ multiplex PCR. The table lists several thousand clones, 65% to 90% of them singletons. As for this clone: What it binds is not known.

The CDR3 spans 14 residues. Trimming left V 6 bases short and J 0 bases short, with 10 bases between. Germline V gene sequence: CDR1 SGDLS, CDR2 YYNGEE. This specimen consisted of CXCR5+ CD38- circulating T follicular helper cells from blood, obtained on the day of influenza vaccination. Described subset: circulating Tfh, non-naive CD4+CXCR5+PD-1+ (ICOS+CD38+ or ICOS-CD38-). The sequence derives from an adult who received the influenza vaccine. The V call is TRBV9, the J call TRBJ1-3; D call uncertain. The CDR3 loop is CASTPDRSGNTIYF. The CDR3 DNA follows: TGTGCCAGCACCCCGGACCGCTCTGGAAACACCATATATTTT.